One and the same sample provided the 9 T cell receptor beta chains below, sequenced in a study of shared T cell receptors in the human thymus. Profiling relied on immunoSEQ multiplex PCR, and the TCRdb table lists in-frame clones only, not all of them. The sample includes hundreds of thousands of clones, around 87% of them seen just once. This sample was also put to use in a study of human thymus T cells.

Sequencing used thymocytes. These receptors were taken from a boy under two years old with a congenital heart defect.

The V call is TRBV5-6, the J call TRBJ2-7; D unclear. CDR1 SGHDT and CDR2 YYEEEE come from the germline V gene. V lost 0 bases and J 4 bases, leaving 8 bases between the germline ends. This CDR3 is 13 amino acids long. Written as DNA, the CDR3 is TGTGCCAGCAGCTTGGAACTAAATTACGAGCAGTACTTC. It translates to CASSLELNYEQYF.

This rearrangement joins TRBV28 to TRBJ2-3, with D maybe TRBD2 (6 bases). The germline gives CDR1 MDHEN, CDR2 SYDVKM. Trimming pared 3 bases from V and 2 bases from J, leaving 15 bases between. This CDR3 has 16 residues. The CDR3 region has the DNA TGTGCCAGCAGTTTGAGGCGGGGAGTACACACAGATACGCAGTATTTT. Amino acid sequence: CASSLRRGVHTDTQYF. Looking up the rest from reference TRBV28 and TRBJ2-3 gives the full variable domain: DVKVTQSSRYLVKRTGEKVFLECVQDMDHENMFWYRQDPGLGLRLIYFSYDVKMKEKGDIPEGYSVSREKKERFSLILESASTNQTSMYLCASSLRRGVHTDTQYFGPGTRLTVL.

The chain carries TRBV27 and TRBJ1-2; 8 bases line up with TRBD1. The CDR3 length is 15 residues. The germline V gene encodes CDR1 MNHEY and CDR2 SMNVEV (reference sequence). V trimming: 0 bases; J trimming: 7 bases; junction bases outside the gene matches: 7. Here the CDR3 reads CASSLSFQGAGGYTF. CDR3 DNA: TGTGCCAGCAGTTTATCGTTCCAGGGGGCGGGTGGCTACACCTTC.

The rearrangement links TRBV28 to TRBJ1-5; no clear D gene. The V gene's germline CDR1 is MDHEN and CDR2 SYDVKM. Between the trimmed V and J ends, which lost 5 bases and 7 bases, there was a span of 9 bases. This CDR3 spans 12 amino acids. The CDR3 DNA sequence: TGTGCCAGCAGTCAAGCGAAACAGCCCCAGCATTTT. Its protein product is CASSQAKQPQHF.

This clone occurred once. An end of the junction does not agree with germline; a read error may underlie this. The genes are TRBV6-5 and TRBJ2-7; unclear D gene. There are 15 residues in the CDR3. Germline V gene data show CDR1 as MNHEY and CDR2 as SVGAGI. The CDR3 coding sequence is TGTGCCAGCAGTTACGCCTTTGAGAGCTCCTGCGAGCAGTACTTC. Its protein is CASSYAFESSCEQYF.

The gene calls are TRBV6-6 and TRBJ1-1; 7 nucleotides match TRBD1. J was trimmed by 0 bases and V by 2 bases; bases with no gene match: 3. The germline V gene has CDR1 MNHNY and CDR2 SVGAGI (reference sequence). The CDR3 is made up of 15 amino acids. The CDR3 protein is CASSYRQGLNTEAFF. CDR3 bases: TGTGCCAGCAGTTACCGACAGGGCTTGAACACTGAAGCTTTCTTT.

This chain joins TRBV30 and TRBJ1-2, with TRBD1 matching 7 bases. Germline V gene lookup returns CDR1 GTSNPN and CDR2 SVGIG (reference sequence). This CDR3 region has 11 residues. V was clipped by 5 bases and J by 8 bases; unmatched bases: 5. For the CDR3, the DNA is TGTGCCTGGGACAGGGAATACGGCTACACCTTC. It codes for CAWDREYGYTF.

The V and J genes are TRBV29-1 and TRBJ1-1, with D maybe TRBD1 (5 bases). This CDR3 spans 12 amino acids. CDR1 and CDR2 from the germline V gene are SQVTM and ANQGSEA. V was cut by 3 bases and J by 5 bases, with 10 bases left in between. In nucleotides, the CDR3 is TGCAGCGTTGAGGGTGGGGGGACTGAAGCTTTCTTT. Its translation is CSVEGGGTEAFF.

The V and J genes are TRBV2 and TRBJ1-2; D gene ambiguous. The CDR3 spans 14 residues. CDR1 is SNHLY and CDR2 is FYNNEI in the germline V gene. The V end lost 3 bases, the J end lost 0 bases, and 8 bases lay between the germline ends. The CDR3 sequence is CASSEQDPNYGYTF. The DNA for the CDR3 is TGTGCCAGCAGTGAGCAGGATCCTAACTATGGCTACACCTTC.